One and the same sample provided the 6 T cell receptor beta chains below, sequenced in a study of blood T cell repertoires in COVID-19. Clones were read by immunoSEQ multiplex PCR, and TCRdb kept only the in-frame ones, dropping some. This table holds 200,000 to 300,000 clones, around 89% found once. Source material: PBMCs or T cells enriched from blood (not recorded which). The source is a woman in her thirties who had recovered from COVID-19.

J is TRBJ2-7 and V is TRBV28; 8 nucleotides align to TRBD2. The germline CDR1 and CDR2 sequences are MDHEN and SYDVKM. The ends lost 3 bases at V and 5 bases at J; junction bases unmatched: 6. The CDR3 is 14 amino acids. The CDR3 loop reads CASSFVSGNDEQYF. In nucleotides, the CDR3 is TGTGCCAGCAGTTTTGTTAGCGGGAACGACGAGCAGTACTTC.

The chain combines TRBV2 with TRBJ2-7, with 13 positions matching TRBD2. Germline loops: CDR1 SNHLY, CDR2 FYNNEI. J gave up 6 bases and V 5 bases, and 7 bases lay outside the gene matches. This CDR3 spans 15 amino acids. The CDR3 DNA is TGTGCCAGCAGTCCTCGGGGACTAGCGGGACGCGAGCAGTACTTC. Protein sequence: CASSPRGLAGREQYF.

V is TRBV11-2 and J is TRBJ2-7; D perhaps matches TRBD1 (6 bases). Trimming shortened V by 6 bases and J by 3 bases, and 12 bases separated the two germline ends. This CDR3 has 13 residues. Germline V lookup: CDR1 SGHAT, CDR2 FQNNGV. The CDR3: CASRTGGVYEQYF. CDR3 sequence (DNA): TGTGCCAGCAGGACAGGAGGCGTCTACGAGCAGTACTTC.

The V call is TRBV4-1, the J call TRBJ1-2; D unresolved. The CDR3 is made up of 14 amino acids. CDR1 is MGHRA, CDR2 YSYEKL, per germline. Trimming stripped 0 bases from V and 8 bases from J, with 13 bases between. The CDR3 is CASSQDPRLRGYTF. CDR3 DNA sequence: TGCGCCAGCAGCCAAGATCCCCGGCTGAGGGGCTACACCTTC.

For the CDR3, the DNA is TGTGCCAGCAGTCCGACAGGGAGCTCCTATAATTCACCCCTCCACTTT. Protein sequence: CASSPTGSSYNSPLHF. The chain joins TRBV27 to TRBJ1-6, with 7 bases matching TRBD1. Trimming cost V 5 bases and J 0 bases; bases outside gene matches: 4. This CDR3 is built from 16 residues. Germline values: CDR1 MNHEY, CDR2 SMNVEV (reference sequence).

The J gene is TRBJ1-4, the V gene TRBV5-1; a weak D match, TRBD1 (5 bases). The germline V and J ends were trimmed by 3 bases and 6 bases, with 15 bases remaining between them. The CDR3 covers 15 residues. CDR1 is SGHRS and CDR2 is YFSETQ in the germline V gene. DNA for the CDR3: TGCGCCAGCAGCTCGGGGGGAGGTCTTGATGAAAAACTGTTTTTT. Protein sequence: CASSSGGGLDEKLFF.